One sample yielded the 20 T cell receptor beta chains listed below, sequenced in a study of shared clonotypes between healthy human individuals (dated by TCRdb to about 2020). Library preparation was by the immunoSEQ multiplex PCR assay. TCRdb took this table from immuneACCESS and kept in-frame rearrangements with V and J called. Such tables lack part of the clones; where checked against another copy, unresolved V genes explain under half of the gap, and the rest is unexplained. The sample table contains millions of clones; only one count was recorded for approximately 93% of them. The biggest ten clones account for about 0.37% of the sample. The sequencing sample was made of naive CD4+ T cells from PBMCs. This sample's cell subset or site label indicates: CD45RA+ positively selected. These receptors originate from a man between 18 and 29 years old in good health. Some clones in this sample may be carry-over from other donors' samples.

CDR3 region: CASSSEGGTVSYEQYF. Here the CDR3 DNA reads TGTGCCAGCAGCTCTGAAGGGGGGACGGTATCCTACGAGCAGTACTTC. V usage is TRBV11-2 and J usage is TRBJ2-7, with D perhaps being TRBD1 or TRBD2 (6 bases each). This CDR3 is 16 amino acids long. The germline V gene encodes CDR1 SGHAT and CDR2 FQNNGV. Trimming cost V 4 bases and J 1 base, with 17 bases left between them.

The chain recombines TRBV19 with TRBJ2-5, with D possibly matching TRBD1 (6 bases). Trimming left V 3 bases short and J 8 bases short, with 16 bases between. Germline CDR1 reads LNHDA; CDR2 reads SQIVND (reference sequence). The CDR3 covers 14 residues. The CDR3 spells CASSIGDTSLTQYF. CDR3 nucleotides: TGTGCCAGTAGTATTGGGGACACCTCGCTAACCCAGTACTTC.

The rearrangement joins TRBV5-4 to TRBJ2-5; perhaps TRBD2 as D (6 bases). This CDR3 spans 13 amino acids. Germline assignment: CDR1 SGHNT and CDR2 YYREEE (reference sequence). The germline V and J ends were trimmed by 0 bases and 10 bases, with 13 bases remaining between them. In DNA form, the CDR3 reads TGTGCCAGCAGCTTGGGGGGAGGCGACCACCAGTACTTC. This sequence encodes CASSLGGGDHQYF. The full variable domain, rest sourced from reference TRBV5-4 and TRBJ2-5, is ETGVTQSPTHLIKTRGQQVTLRCSSQSGHNTVSWYQQALGQGPQFIFQYYREEENGRGNFPPRFSGLQFPNYSSELNVNALELDDSALYLCASSLGGGDHQYFGPGTRLLVL.

This sequence joins TRBV19 and TRBJ2-3, with TRBD2 matching over 11 bases. This CDR3 is 17 amino acids long. V shed 5 bases, J shed 0 bases, and the junction held 7 bases outside the gene matches. Germline values: CDR1 LNHDA, CDR2 SQIVND (reference sequence). The CDR3 sequence: CASSLGLAATSTDTQYF. As DNA, the CDR3 is TGTGCCAGTAGTTTGGGACTAGCGGCGACAAGCACAGATACGCAGTATTTT.

This rearrangement joins TRBV4-2 to TRBJ2-3; D might be TRBD2 (5 bases). The germline gives CDR1 LGHNA, CDR2 YNFKEQ. The CDR3 is made up of 16 amino acids. The germline V and J ends were trimmed by 1 base and 4 bases, with 15 bases remaining between them. CDR3 nucleotides: TGTGCCAGCAGCCAAGCGGGGAGCGGTAGCTCAGATACGCAGTATTTT. Translated, it gives CASSQAGSGSSDTQYF.

V is TRBV5-6 and J is TRBJ2-1; maybe TRBD2 (6 bases). V dropped 5 bases and J dropped 1 base, with 13 bases sitting between them. This CDR3 spans 15 amino acids. The germline V gene encodes CDR1 SGHDT and CDR2 YYEEEE. As DNA, the CDR3 is TGTGCCAGCAGGGAAGGAGCGGGTTCCTACAATGAGCAGTTCTTC. Amino acids: CASREGAGSYNEQFF.

V gene TRBV28 combines with J gene TRBJ1-1; 11 nucleotides line up with TRBD1. There are 16 residues in the CDR3. V shed 7 bases, J shed 7 bases, and the junction held 14 bases outside the gene matches. CDR1 is MDHEN, CDR2 SYDVKM, per germline. The CDR3, as DNA: TGTGCCAGCACTGGACAGGGGGCGAACTATCAGGGTGAAGCTTTCTTT. This sequence encodes CASTGQGANYQGEAFF.

The chain joins TRBV18 to TRBJ1-1; no clear D. CDR3 length: 14 amino acids. CDR1 and CDR2 (germline): KGHSH, LQKENI. Trimming removed 0 bases from V and 6 bases from J, with 11 bases in between. This CDR3 reads CASSPPGGPPEAFF. The DNA for the CDR3 is TGTGCCAGCTCACCACCCGGAGGCCCACCTGAAGCTTTCTTT.

J is TRBJ1-2 and V is TRBV28; D remains ambiguous. V was clipped by 4 bases and J by 3 bases, with 15 bases between them. Germline V gene data show CDR1 as MDHEN and CDR2 as SYDVKM. The CDR3 totals 15 residues. The CDR3 nucleotides are TGTGCCAGCAGTTCGATTACCGGGAGTTACTATGGCTACACCTTC. Translating gives CASSSITGSYYGYTF.

The chain recombines TRBV15 with TRBJ2-3; D is unclear. CDR1 and CDR2 (germline): LNHNV, YYDKDF (reference sequence). V was clipped by 0 bases and J by 6 bases, with 16 bases between them. This CDR3 region has 16 residues. CDR3 in DNA: TGTGCCACCAGCAGAGACGGTGGGCGAAGTGGGGATACGCAGTATTTT. Amino acids: CATSRDGGRSGDTQYF.

This chain uses TRBV5-1 with TRBJ2-1; possibly TRBD2 for D (5 bases). This CDR3 has 17 amino acids. Germline CDR1 is SGHRS and CDR2 is YFSETQ. V lost 3 bases and J 2 bases, leaving 18 bases between the germline ends. The CDR3 reads CASSSGSVDPPYNEQFF. In DNA, the CDR3 is TGCGCCAGCAGCTCGGGGTCCGTCGACCCACCCTACAATGAGCAGTTCTTC.

The chain recombines TRBV7-9 with TRBJ2-1; the D gene is possibly TRBD2 (6 bases). The V gene's germline CDR1 is SEHNR and CDR2 FQNEAQ (reference sequence). CDR3 length: 15 residues. With 0 bases removed from V and 10 bases from J, the gap between germline ends came to 16 bases. CDR3 in DNA: TGTGCCAGCAGCTTAGCTAGCGGCTGGGTACGGGAGCAGTTCTTC. It encodes CASSLASGWVREQFF.

The chain couples TRBV7-9 to TRBJ2-3; a possible D gene is TRBD2 (5 bases). Germline CDR1 reads SEHNR; CDR2 reads FQNEAQ (reference sequence). This CDR3 spans 12 amino acids. Deletions cut 5 bases from V and 5 bases from J, with 8 bases between. The CDR3 DNA sequence: TGTGCCAGCAGCCAGACTAAAGATACGCAGTATTTT. Translation gives CASSQTKDTQYF.

On this clone: Other DNA sequences in the sample encode the same CDR3. The V gene is TRBV5-1, the J gene TRBJ1-1; TRBD1 matches at 8 bases. CDR3 size: 14 residues. Per germline, CDR1 SGHRS and CDR2 YFSETQ. Unmatched junction bases numbered 3, after V lost 4 bases and J lost 1 base. CDR3 DNA: TGCGCCAGCAGCCCCGGGACAGGGAACACTGAAGCTTTCTTT. Encoded protein: CASSPGTGNTEAFF.

The chain uses TRBV11-1 and TRBJ2-1; D ambiguous. The CDR3 is 15 residues long. CDR1 and CDR2 from the germline V gene are SGHAT and FQDESV (reference sequence). V lost 5 bases, J lost 0 bases, and 11 bases lay in between. As DNA, the CDR3 is TGTGCCAGCAGCCCTTACCGGAGCTCCTACAATGAGCAGTTCTTC. Amino acids: CASSPYRSSYNEQFF.

The chain recombines TRBV4-3 with TRBJ1-5; D gene ambiguous. Germline loops: CDR1 LGHNA, CDR2 YSLEER. Trimming took off 4 bases at V and 0 bases at J, with 7 bases between the two ends. CDR3 size: 14 residues. CDR3 amino acids: CASSLTDSNQPQHF. The CDR3 DNA is TGCGCCAGCAGCCTCACGGATAGCAATCAGCCCCAGCATTTT.

Comment on this clone: This specimen includes other DNA sequences encoding the same CDR3. The V gene is TRBV7-3, the J gene TRBJ2-3, with D possibly TRBD2 on 6 matching bases. The CDR3 extends over 13 amino acids. Trimming removed 4 bases from V and 3 bases from J, with 8 bases in between. The germline V gene encodes CDR1 SGHTA and CDR2 FQGTGA. The CDR3, as DNA: TGTGCCAGCAGCTCCGGGACTACAGATACGCAGTATTTT. It yields the protein CASSSGTTDTQYF.

The chain combines TRBV18 with TRBJ1-1; D is unclear. The CDR3 contains 16 residues. The V and J ends lost 2 bases and 0 bases respectively, with 13 bases between them. Germline V gene data show CDR1 as KGHSH and CDR2 as LQKENI. The CDR3 spells CASSPNRGELNTEAFF. The CDR3 DNA is TGTGCCAGCTCACCAAACCGCGGTGAGCTGAACACTGAAGCTTTCTTT.

The chain employs TRBV5-6 and TRBJ1-2; D is unclear. Germline CDR1 reads SGHDT; CDR2 reads YYEEEE. V shed 2 bases and J shed 7 bases, with 9 bases lying between them. This CDR3 has 12 amino acids. CDR3 nucleotides: TGTGCCAGCAGCTTCTCAGCGGGTGGCTACACCTTC. Translation gives CASSFSAGGYTF.

This rearrangement joins TRBV27 to TRBJ2-7; D may be TRBD2 (5 bases). The V gene's germline CDR1 is MNHEY and CDR2 SMNVEV (reference sequence). CDR3 size: 16 residues. Trimming removed 4 bases from V and 7 bases from J, with 23 bases in between. CDR3 bases: TGTGCCAGCAGTTCTCCAGCCGACCCTGTATCGGGAGAGCAGTACTTC. Its protein product is CASSSPADPVSGEQYF.